This TCR beta chain was profiled in a study of cytomegalovirus exposure and HLA in healthy donors (dated by TCRdb to 2015 to 2018). Describing the broader study: According to an earlier analysis of 587 of the donors, roughly 180 million T cells yielded 90 million to 140 million unique TCR beta sequences and around 280 Gb of sequence data. An early release that covered approximately 600 HLA-typed donors contained approximately 320 gigabases of sequencing data and around 85 million unique TCR sequences. Of the 300 to 500 genotyped donors, 70% to 90% were placed in the genetic ancestry cluster associated with self-reported Caucasian donors. The study aimed to test whether cataloging public T cell receptors could reveal signatures of past pathogen exposure. The study profiled the T cell repertoires of under 700 subjects by immunosequencing and related them to cytomegalovirus serostatus. A separate validation cohort of roughly 120 different subjects was used in addition to the 666-subject first cohort. To predict cytomegalovirus infection status, the study combined high-throughput TCR immunosequencing, statistical association of individual TCRs with disease status, and machine learning. A later analysis re-examined previously published TCR beta repertoires from more than 550 donors and added high-resolution HLA genotyping to investigate patterns of TCR occurrence. Rather than drawing on any new phenotypic data, the later analysis identified candidate immune exposures from TCR beta sequences and the way those sequences occurred across donors. In an earlier analysis of several hundred of the donors, high-throughput TCR beta sequencing was used to judge whether each TCR beta V gene segment behaved as functional or pseudogenic. Donor age, sex, ethnicity and CMV serostatus were compiled alongside the repertoire data. Genome-wide SNP genotypes for about three fifths of the roughly 700 donors were used in a later genetic analysis, which treated that subset as a discovery cohort. Every discovery cohort repertoire had been produced on one sequencing platform. HLA typing included class I and class II loci at four-digit resolution. Typing coverage differed by locus: A, B, C, DRB1 and DQB1 were typed in about 620-630 donors, DQA1 in 522, DPA1 in around 580, and DPB1 in roughly 450. Roughly five DR-DQ haplotypes were handled as single units for association and clustering because linkage in the cohort was strong. Across 300 to 400 genotyped donors of the cohort, an average of approximately 240,000 unique TCR beta nucleotide sequences per donor were sequenced, and approximately 17% of those sequences were non-productive.

Points the paper makes about the study in general: In a later analysis, some 18,000 TCR beta sequences were associated with specific HLA alleles at a false discovery rate of 0.05. In a later analysis, the rate of TCR association differed among HLA loci, with DRB1 alleles having the most associated TCRs and HLA-C alleles having the fewest. CMV serostatus was the only immune exposure information available for the cohort. Compared with the roughly 720-donor mean, donors in an Asian-associated ancestry cluster had fewer N-insertions in productive TCRs, according to a later genetic analysis. Several of the top co-occurrence clusters appeared to be linked to parvovirus B19, influenza, CMV and Epstein-Barr virus, according to a later analysis. Linkage disequilibrium might explain the correlated functional status among segregating V segments, but an unknown experimental factor could not be ruled out. A cluster of highly shared sequence variants was judged likely to represent a technical artifact of the sequencing pipeline. In a later analysis, HLA-associated TCR beta chains were found to be more clonally expanded and to have lower generation probabilities than equally common non-associated chains. In an earlier analysis of around 600 of the donors, most TCR beta V segments appeared in productive rearrangements about 87% or about 30% of the time, broadly matching IMGT annotations. A further reported finding was that TCR beta sequences accurately predicted the HLA-A and HLA-B alleles for most subjects in the first cohort. Because HLA typing was unavailable for some donors at each locus, only the typed subset was used in association tests. The cohort was sequenced for TCR beta chains only, and without alpha or paired-chain data the features that could be detected were limited. V-gene and J-gene trimming of TCR beta chains was associated with a missense DCLRE1C variant in a later genetic analysis, and the association was replicated in an independent cohort. About 15 rarely observed V segments, including chromosome 9 orphons, were excluded from the earlier analysis of some 590 of the donors because counts were too low. It was suggested by the authors that the approach could potentially be generalized to other disease states and immunological phenotypes. Some IMGT-functional V segments, including TRBV6-2 and TRBV6-3, could not be distinguished by the 87-base-pair reads and were therefore excluded. The classifier was reported to diagnose cytomegalovirus status with high specificity and sensitivity in both the original and validation cohorts. When HLA alleles, especially DR and DQ, strongly co-occurred, TCR associations were difficult to assign to individual alleles. Sequencing depth was assumed to be roughly uniform across donors in the presence/absence analyses, though that assumption may not hold. Three of the identified cytomegalovirus-associated TCR beta chains were confirmed in vitro to be specific for cytomegalovirus antigens. Across donors, most TCR sequences were observed very rarely, whereas some public TCRs were present in many individuals. The study gave a list of about 170 TCR beta chains associated with cytomegalovirus. Most CMV-associated TCR beta chains appeared to be HLA-restricted in a later analysis, and the HLA associations seemed to be driven largely by CMV exposure.

Via the germline V gene (reference sequence), CDR1 is MNHNY and CDR2 SVGAGI. Including the terminal cysteine and phenylalanine, the CDR3 comprises 16 residues. Only the CDR3 region is kept as DNA, spanning 48 bases read in frame from base 1. Library preparation employed the immunoSEQ multiplex PCR assay. For the multiplex PCR, a mixture combining 60 forward primers for TCR Vbeta segments and 13 reverse primers for TCR Jbeta segments was used. Amplification of the CDR3 region of rearranged TCR beta genes was performed with a multiplex PCR assay on genomic DNA. The Illumina HiSeq System was used to sequence the amplified TCR beta libraries as 87-base-pair reads. The paper's processing steps were these. A later analysis counted around 72 million unique TCR beta chains across the 700 or so repertoires, and roughly 10 million of these chains were shared by at least two donors. Raw reads were error-corrected and collapsed into unique sequences by a nearest-neighbor algorithm in which closely related sequences were merged to remove PCR and sequencing errors. V, D and J gene segments were assigned by aligning CDR3 sequences to IMGT reference sequences. Each retained sequence needed at least a six-nucleotide match to both a V gene segment and a J gene segment. A rearrangement was called productive if the CDR3 had no stop codons and remained in frame with V and J, and every other rearrangement was called non-productive. CDR3 was defined by IMGT convention, running from the second conserved V-encoded cysteine to the conserved J-encoded phenylalanine. Sequences without an unambiguous match to a single V gene segment were excluded from the earlier analysis of approximately 600 of the donors. An earlier analysis of some 500 of the donors classified V segments as functional when productive rearrangements were above 56.7% and as segregating when the standard deviation between donors was above 5%. To diagnose cytomegalovirus status from the catalog of TCR beta chain sequences, a statistical classification framework was built. A later analysis assigned V and J genes by comparing TCR nucleotide sequences with IMGT/GENE-DB human TR gene sequences. In a later analysis, CDR3 sequences and most-parsimonious VDJ recombination scenarios were assigned using the TCRdist pipeline. A later analysis defined each TCR beta chain by its CDR3 amino acid sequence plus V-gene family, and excluded reads lacking a unique V-gene family. In a later analysis, 500 to 650 highly shared, low-generation-probability nucleotide sequences were removed to address suspected cross-contamination and a sequencing artifact. In a later analysis, a clonal expansion index was calculated for each public chain from normalized within-repertoire ranks of inferred template counts. In a later analysis, generation probabilities were computed using a VDJ recombination model fitted to out-of-frame rearrangements, and the results were checked against IGoR. In a later analysis, TCR-TCR, TCR-HLA and TCR-CMV co-occurrence was scored with hypergeometric tests, and a repertoire-size bias correction was applied to TCR pairs. To estimate false discovery rates, a later analysis permuted the HLA or CMV assignments 20 times. In a later analysis, co-occurring TCRs were grouped with DBSCAN, and TCRdist sequence similarity was added when clustering was performed within HLA-allele-positive subsets. Repertoires with fewer than 30,000 or more than 120,000 public chains were left out of co-occurrence clustering, as were five repertoires with anomalous nucleotide sharing. TCRdb's version of the immuneACCESS table is confined to in-frame rearrangements and falls short of the full clone set. An unresolved V gene accounts for under half of the shortfall where checked; the remainder is of unknown origin. That table supplies the V and J calls and clone size; D and trimming were determined from the DNA. The sample data list around 210,000 clones, and roughly 78% of these were observed just once. About 0.47% of the sample lies in the top ten.

Of note for this clone: Its antigen remains unidentified. The junction shows a germline mismatch at one end, possibly a read error.

The cohort comprised fewer than 700 healthy bone marrow donors. At the time of sampling, every cohort member was nominally healthy, though immune exposures that went unrecorded were likely present. The donor tested CMV seronegative, placing the donor among the approximately 360 seronegative members of the cohort. Every donor gave a peripheral blood sample, and the peripheral blood mononuclear cells from that sample were used for TCR beta sequencing. The Qiagen DNeasy Blood Extraction Kit was used to extract genomic DNA from the blood cell samples. Sequenced input: PBMCs. This TCR was recovered from a boy younger than 18 in good health and CMV-seronegative. The chain was built from TRBV6-6 and TRBJ1-5, with the D segment identity uncertain. The CDR3 sequence is CANSYGVGRSNQPQHF. The DNA is as follows: TGTGCCAACAGTTACGGGGTCGGGAGAAGCAATCAGCCCCAGCATTTT.